This TCR beta chain was recorded in a study of OX40 agonist ivuxolimab in advanced cancers. As for the study in general: Mean age roughly 65 years, range about 23 to 80; 82.7% male.

Measured with immunoSEQ multiplex PCR; TCRdb has only the in-frame clones, and not every one. The sample includes 45,000 to 55,000 clones, around 84% of them seen just once. This CDR3 contains 15 residues. CDR1 and CDR2 (germline): SGHRS, YFSETQ. J lost 4 bases, V lost 0 bases, and 5 bases had no gene match. The genes are TRBV5-1 and TRBJ2-7; 9 nucleotides line up with TRBD2. The sequence was collected from an adult with an advanced solid tumor such as melanoma, head and neck, liver or kidney cancer. The source was CD4+ or CD8+ T cells sorted from blood, collected in a trial of the OX40 agonist ivuxolimab. This chain's CDR3 is CASSLGRTSDYEQYF. CDR3 sequence (DNA): TGCGCCAGCAGCTTGGGACGGACTAGCGATTACGAGCAGTACTTC.